This TCR beta chain was obtained from a study of tumor and adjacent non-tumor tissue in lung cancer. Study information: Samples averaged approximately 4.2 million productive TCRbeta reads each.

A modified ARM-PCR protocol with three rounds of nested PCR amplified TCRbeta. TCRdb itself ran the multiplex PCR reads through MiXCR, one entry per CDR3 protein. The sample shows about 200,000 distinct CDR3 sequences, over 55% of them seen only once. Trimming left V 4 bases short and J 4 bases short, with 17 bases between. CDR3 length: 16 residues. Germline CDR1 LGHNA, CDR2 YSLEER. Turning to this clonotype: Its antigen is still unknown. This may stem from a read error, because a much larger clone lies one nucleotide away.

Findings of the study overall: Shorter survival was associated with higher TCR diversity in tumors.

RNA was extracted from bulk tissue without any cell sorting. The source is a man in his sixties with non-small cell lung cancer. What was sequenced was lung tumor tissue. V and J are TRBV4-3 and TRBJ1-5; possibly TRBD1 for D (5 bases). CDR3 protein: CASSLTLQEENQPQHF. The CDR3 DNA reads as TGCGCCAGCAGCCTCACGTTACAGGAGGAAAATCAGCCCCAGCATTTT.